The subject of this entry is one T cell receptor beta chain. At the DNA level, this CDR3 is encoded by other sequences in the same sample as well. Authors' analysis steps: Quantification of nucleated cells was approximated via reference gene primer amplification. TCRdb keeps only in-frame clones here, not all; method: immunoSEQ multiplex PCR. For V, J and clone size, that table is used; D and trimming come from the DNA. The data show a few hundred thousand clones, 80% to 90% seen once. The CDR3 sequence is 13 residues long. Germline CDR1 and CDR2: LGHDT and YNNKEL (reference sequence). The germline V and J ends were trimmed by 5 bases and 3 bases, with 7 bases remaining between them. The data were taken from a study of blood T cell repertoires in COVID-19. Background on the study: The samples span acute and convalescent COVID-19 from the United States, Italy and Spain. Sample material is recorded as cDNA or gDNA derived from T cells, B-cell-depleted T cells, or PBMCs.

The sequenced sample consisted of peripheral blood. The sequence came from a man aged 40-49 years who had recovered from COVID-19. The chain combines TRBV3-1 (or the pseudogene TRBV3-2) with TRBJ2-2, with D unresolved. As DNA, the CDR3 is TGTGCCAGCAGCTTAAGCGACACCGGGGAGCTGTTTTTT. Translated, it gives CASSLSDTGELFF.